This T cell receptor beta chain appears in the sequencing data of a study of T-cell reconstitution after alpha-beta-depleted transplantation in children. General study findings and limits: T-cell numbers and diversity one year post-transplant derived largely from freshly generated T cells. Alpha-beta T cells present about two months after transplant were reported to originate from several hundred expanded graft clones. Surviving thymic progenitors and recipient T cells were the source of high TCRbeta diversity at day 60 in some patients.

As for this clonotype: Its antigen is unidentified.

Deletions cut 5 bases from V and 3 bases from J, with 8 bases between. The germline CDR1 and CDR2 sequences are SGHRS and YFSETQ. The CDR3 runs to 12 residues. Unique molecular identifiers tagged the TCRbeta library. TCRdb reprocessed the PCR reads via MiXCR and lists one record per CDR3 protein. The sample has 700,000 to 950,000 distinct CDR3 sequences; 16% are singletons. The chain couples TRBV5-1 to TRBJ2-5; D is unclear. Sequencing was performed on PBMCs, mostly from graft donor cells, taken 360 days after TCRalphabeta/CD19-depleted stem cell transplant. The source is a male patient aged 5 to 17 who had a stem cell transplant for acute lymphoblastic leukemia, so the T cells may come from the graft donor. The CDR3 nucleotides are TGCGCCAGCAGGGACCGGGAAGAGACCCAGTACTTC. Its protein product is CASRDREETQYF.